The clone carrying this T cell receptor (beta chain) came up a few times. What it binds is unknown. Assay used: immunoSEQ multiplex PCR; TCRdb lists only in-frame clones, some missing. The top ten hold less than 0.4% of the sample, which has around 68,000 clones, roughly 84% seen once. The data were taken from a study of OX40 agonist ivuxolimab in advanced cancers. Study as a whole: Earlier anti-PD-1, anti-PD-L1 or anti-CTLA-4 therapy was permitted; about 38% had received some. General study points: Antigens targeted by the expanded peripheral T cells were not determined. Some nonresponders likewise displayed low normalized T-cell clonal expansion.

V lost 4 bases and J lost 0, with 16 bases in between. CDR1 is MGHRA, CDR2 YSYEKL, per germline. This CDR3 has 18 residues. Source: CD4+ or CD8+ T cells sorted from blood, taken in a trial of the OX40 agonist ivuxolimab. The receptor comes from an adult with an advanced solid tumor such as melanoma, head and neck, liver or kidney cancer. The chain uses TRBV4-1 and TRBJ1-6; D is possibly TRBD1 (5 bases). CDR3 nucleotide sequence: TGCGCCAGCAGCCCAGGGTCTTTCCTCAGCTCCTATAATTCACCCCTCCACTTT. Translated: CASSPGSFLSSYNSPLHF.